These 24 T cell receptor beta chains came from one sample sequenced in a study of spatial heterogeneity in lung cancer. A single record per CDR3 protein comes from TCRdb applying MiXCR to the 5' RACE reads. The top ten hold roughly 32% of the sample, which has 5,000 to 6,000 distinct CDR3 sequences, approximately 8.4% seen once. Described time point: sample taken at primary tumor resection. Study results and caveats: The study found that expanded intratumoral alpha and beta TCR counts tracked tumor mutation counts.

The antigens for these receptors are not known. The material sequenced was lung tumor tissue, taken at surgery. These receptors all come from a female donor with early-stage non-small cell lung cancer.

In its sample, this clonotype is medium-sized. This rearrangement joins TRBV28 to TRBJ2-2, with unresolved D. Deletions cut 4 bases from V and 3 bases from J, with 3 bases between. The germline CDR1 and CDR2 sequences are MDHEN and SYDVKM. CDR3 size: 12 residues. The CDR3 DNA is TGTGCCAGCAGTTACTACACCGGGGAGCTGTTTTTT. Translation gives CASSYYTGELFF.

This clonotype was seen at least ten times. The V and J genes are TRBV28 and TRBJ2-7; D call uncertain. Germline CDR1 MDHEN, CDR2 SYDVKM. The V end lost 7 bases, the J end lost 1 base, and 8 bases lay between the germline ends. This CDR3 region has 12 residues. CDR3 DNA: TGTGCCAGCACTCAGGAATCCTACGAGCAGTACTTC. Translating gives CASTQESYEQYF.

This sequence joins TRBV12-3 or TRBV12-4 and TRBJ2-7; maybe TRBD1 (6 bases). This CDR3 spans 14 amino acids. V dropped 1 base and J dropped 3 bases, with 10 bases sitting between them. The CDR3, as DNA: TGTGCCAGCAGTTTAGAGGCAGGGGTCTACGAGCAGTACTTC. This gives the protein CASSLEAGVYEQYF.

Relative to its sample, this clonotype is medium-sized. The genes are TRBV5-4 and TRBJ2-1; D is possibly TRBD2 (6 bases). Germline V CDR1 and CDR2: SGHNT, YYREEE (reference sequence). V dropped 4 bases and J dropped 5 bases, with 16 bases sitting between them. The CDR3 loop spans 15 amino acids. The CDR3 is CASSRRGGHDNEQFF. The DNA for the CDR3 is TGTGCCAGCAGCCGGAGGGGCGGGCATGACAATGAGCAGTTCTTC.

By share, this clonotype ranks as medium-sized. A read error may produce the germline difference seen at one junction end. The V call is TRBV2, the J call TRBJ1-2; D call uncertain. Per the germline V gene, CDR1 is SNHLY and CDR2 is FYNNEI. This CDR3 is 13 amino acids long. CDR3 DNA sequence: TGTGCCAGCAGCGAAGGGATGAACTATGGCTACACCTTC. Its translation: CASSEGMNYGYTF.

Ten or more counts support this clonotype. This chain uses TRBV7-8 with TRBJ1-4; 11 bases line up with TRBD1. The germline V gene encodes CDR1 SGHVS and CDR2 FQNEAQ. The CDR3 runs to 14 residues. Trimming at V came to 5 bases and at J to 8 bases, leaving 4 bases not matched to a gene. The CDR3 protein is CASSHRDRGEKLFF. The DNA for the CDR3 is TGTGCCAGCAGCCACCGGGACAGGGGGGAAAAACTGTTTTTT.

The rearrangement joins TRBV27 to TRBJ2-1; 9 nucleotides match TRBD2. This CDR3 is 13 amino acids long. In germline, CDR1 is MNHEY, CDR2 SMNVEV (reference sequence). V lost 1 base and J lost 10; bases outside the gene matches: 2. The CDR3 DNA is TGTGCCAGCAGTTTATTGCTAGCGGGGGAGCAGTTCTTC. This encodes CASSLLLAGEQFF.

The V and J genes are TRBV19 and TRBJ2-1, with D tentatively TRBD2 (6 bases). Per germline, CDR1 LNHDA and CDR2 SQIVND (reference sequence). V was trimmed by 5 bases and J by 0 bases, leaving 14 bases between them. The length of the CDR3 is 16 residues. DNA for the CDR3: TGTGCCAGTAGTTCAGGGACTTTTAGCTCCTACAATGAGCAGTTCTTC. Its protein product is CASSSGTFSSYNEQFF.

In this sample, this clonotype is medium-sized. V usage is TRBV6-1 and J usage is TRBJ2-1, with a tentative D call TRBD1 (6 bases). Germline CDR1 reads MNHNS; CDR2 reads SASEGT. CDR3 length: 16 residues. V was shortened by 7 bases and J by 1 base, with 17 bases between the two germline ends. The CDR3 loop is CASTQPDSPSYNEQFF. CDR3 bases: TGTGCCAGCACCCAACCGGACAGTCCTTCCTACAATGAGCAGTTCTTC.

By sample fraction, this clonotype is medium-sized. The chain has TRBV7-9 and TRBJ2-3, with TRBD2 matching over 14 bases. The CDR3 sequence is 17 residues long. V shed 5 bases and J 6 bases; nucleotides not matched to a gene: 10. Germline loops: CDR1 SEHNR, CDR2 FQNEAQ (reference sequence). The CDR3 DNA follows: TGTGCCAGCAGCCCAATAGGGACTAGCGGGAGACCTGATACGCAGTATTTT. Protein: CASSPIGTSGRPDTQYF. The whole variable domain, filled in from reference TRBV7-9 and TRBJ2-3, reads DTGVSQNPRHKITKRGQNVTFRCDPISEHNRLYWYRQTLGQGPEFLTYFQNEAQLEKSRLLSDRFSAERPKGSFSTLEIQRTEQGDSAMYLCASSPIGTSGRPDTQYFGPGTRLTVL.

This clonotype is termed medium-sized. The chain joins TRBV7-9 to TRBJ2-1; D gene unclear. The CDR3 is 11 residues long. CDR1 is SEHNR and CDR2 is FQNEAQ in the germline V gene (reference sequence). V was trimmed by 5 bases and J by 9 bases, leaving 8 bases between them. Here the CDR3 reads CASSRTTEQFF. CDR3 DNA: TGTGCCAGCAGCCGGACCACTGAGCAGTTCTTC.

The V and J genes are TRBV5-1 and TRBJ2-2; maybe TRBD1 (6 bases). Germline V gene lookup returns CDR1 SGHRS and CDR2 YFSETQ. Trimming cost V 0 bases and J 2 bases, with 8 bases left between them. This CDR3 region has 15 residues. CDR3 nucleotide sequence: TGCGCCAGCAGCTTGGGGACAGTTAACACCGGGGAGCTGTTTTTT. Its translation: CASSLGTVNTGELFF.

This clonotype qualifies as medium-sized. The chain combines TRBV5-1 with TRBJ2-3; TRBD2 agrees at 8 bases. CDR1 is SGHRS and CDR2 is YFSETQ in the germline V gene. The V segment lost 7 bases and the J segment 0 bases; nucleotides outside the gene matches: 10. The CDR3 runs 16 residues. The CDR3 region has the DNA TGCGCCAGCGGCCAGAGCGGGAGTAAAAGCACAGATACGCAGTATTTT. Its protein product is CASGQSGSKSTDTQYF.

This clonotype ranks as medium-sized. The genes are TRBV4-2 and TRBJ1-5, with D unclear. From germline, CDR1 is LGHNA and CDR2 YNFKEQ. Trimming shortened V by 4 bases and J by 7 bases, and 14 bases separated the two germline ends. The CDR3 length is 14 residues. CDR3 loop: CASSPGRGQQPQHF. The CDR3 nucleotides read TGTGCCAGCAGCCCTGGCCGGGGTCAGCAGCCCCAGCATTTT.

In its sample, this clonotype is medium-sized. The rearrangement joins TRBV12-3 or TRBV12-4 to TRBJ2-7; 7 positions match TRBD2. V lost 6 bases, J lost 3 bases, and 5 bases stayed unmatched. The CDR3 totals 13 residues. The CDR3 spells CASRASGDYEQYF. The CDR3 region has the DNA TGTGCCAGCAGGGCTAGCGGAGACTACGAGCAGTACTTC.

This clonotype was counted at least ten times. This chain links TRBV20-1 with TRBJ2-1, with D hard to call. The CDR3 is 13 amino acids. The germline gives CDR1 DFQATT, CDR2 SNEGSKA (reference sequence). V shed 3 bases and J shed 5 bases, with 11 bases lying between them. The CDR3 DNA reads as TGCAGTGCTAGTAAGACTCTCAACAATGAGCAGTTCTTC. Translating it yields CSASKTLNNEQFF.

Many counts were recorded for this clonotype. The CDR3 coding sequence is TGCGCCAGCAGCTTGGGCCAGGGATCCCACAATGAGCAGTTCTTC. This encodes CASSLGQGSHNEQFF. The J gene is TRBJ2-1, the V gene TRBV5-1; a weak D match, TRBD1 (5 bases). V lost 0 bases and J 5 bases, leaving 12 bases between the germline ends. CDR3 size: 15 residues. Germline CDR1 SGHRS, CDR2 YFSETQ.

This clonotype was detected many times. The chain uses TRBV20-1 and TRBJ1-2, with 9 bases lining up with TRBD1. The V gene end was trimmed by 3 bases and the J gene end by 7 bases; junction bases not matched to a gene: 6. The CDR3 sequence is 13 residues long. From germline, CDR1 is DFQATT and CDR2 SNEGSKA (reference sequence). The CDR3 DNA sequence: TGCAGTGCTAGGTCACAGGGGGCAGGTGGCTACACCTTC. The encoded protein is CSARSQGAGGYTF.

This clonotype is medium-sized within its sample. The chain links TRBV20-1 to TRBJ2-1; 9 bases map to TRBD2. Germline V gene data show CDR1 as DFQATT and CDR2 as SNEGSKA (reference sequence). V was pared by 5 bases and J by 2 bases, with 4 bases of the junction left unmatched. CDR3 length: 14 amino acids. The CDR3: CSAGSGRTYNEQFF. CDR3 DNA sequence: TGCAGTGCTGGAAGCGGGAGGACCTACAATGAGCAGTTCTTC.

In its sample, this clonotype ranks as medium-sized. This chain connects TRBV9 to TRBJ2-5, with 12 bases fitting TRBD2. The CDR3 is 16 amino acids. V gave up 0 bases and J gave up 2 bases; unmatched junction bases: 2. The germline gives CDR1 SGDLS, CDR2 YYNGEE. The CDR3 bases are TGTGCCAGCAGCGTAGGGCTAGCGGGAGGGCAAGAGACCCAGTACTTC. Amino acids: CASSVGLAGGQETQYF.

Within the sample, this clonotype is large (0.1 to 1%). CDR3: CASSQVGTAQETQYF. DNA for the CDR3: TGTGCCAGCAGCCAAGTGGGAACCGCTCAAGAGACCCAGTACTTC. The chain links TRBV3-1 to TRBJ2-5; no reliable D call. Germline-derived CDR1 and CDR2 are LGHDT and YNNKEL (reference sequence). V dropped 1 base and J dropped 2 bases, with 11 bases sitting between them. This CDR3 is 15 amino acids long.

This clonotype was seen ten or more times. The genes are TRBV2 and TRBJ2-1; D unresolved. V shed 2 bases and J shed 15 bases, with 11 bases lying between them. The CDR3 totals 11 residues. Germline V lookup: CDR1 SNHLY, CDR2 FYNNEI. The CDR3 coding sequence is TGTGCCAGCAGTGAAAGGGTTATTCTGTTCTTC. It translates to CASSERVILFF.

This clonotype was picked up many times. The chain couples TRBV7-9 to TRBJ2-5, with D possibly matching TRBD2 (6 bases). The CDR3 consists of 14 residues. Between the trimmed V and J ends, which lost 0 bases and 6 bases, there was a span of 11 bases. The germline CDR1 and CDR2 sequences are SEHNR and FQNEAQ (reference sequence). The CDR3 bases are TGTGCCAGCAGCTTAGCGGCGGGGTGGCAGACCCAGTACTTC. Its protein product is CASSLAAGWQTQYF. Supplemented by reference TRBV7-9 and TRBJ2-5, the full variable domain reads DTGVSQNPRHKITKRGQNVTFRCDPISEHNRLYWYRQTLGQGPEFLTYFQNEAQLEKSRLLSDRFSAERPKGSFSTLEIQRTEQGDSAMYLCASSLAAGWQTQYFGPGTRLLVL.

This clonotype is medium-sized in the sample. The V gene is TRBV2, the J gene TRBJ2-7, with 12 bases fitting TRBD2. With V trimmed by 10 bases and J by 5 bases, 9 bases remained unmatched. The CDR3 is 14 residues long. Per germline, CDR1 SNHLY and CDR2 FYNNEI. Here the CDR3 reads CAIPLAGGPDEQYF. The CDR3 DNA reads TGTGCCATCCCCCTAGCGGGAGGGCCCGACGAGCAGTACTTC.